This T cell receptor (beta chain) is from a study of cytomegalovirus exposure and HLA in healthy donors (dated by TCRdb to between 2016 and 2019). At the level of the whole study: In an earlier analysis of about 560 of the donors, around 290 Gb of sequence data and 90 million to 130 million unique TCR beta sequences from about 179 million T cells were reported. An early release covering roughly 600 HLA-typed donors comprised approximately 290 gigabases of sequencing data and 85 million or so unique TCR sequences. The genetic ancestry cluster associated with self-reported Caucasian donors included 70% to 85% of the roughly 410 genotyped donors. The study aimed to test whether cataloging public T cell receptors could reveal signatures of past pathogen exposure. The study profiled the T cell repertoires of 666 subjects by immunosequencing and related them to cytomegalovirus serostatus. Along with the approximately 650-subject first cohort, a separate validation cohort of over a hundred different subjects was used. The study combined high-throughput TCR immunosequencing, statistical association of individual TCRs with disease status, and machine learning to predict cytomegalovirus infection status. A later analysis re-analyzed previously published TCR beta repertoires from approximately 700 donors and added high-resolution HLA genotyping to study TCR occurrence patterns. Rather than drawing on any new phenotypic data, the later analysis identified candidate immune exposures from TCR beta sequences and the way those sequences occurred across donors. An earlier analysis of approximately 630 of the donors applied high-throughput TCR beta sequencing to assess whether each TCR beta V gene segment acted as functional or pseudogenic. Donor age, sex, ethnicity and CMV serostatus were collected together with the repertoire data. In a later genetic analysis, genome-wide SNP genotypes for 398 of the 666 donors were used, and that subset was treated as a discovery cohort. Every repertoire in the discovery cohort had been generated on one and the same sequencing platform. HLA typing included class I and class II loci at four-digit resolution. Typing coverage varied by locus: roughly 620-640 donors for A, B, C, DRB1 and DQB1; 522 for DQA1; 606 for DPA1; fewer than 480 for DPB1. A handful of DR-DQ haplotypes were handled as single units for association and clustering because linkage in the cohort was strong. Among 300 to 500 genotyped donors of the cohort, an average of roughly 230,000 unique TCR beta nucleotide sequences was sequenced per donor, of which about 19% were non-productive. Overall study outcomes, separate from this receptor: A few of the identified cytomegalovirus-associated TCR beta chains were confirmed in vitro to be specific for cytomegalovirus antigens. The authors suggested that the approach could potentially be extended to other disease states and immunological phenotypes. In a later analysis, HLA-associated TCR beta chains showed more clonal expansion and lower generation probabilities than non-associated chains that were equally common. Strong co-occurrence of HLA alleles, especially DR and DQ, made assigning TCR associations to individual alleles difficult. Because HLA typing was missing for some donors at each locus, association tests included only the typed subset. In a later analysis, TCR association rates were found to vary across HLA loci, with the most associated TCRs seen for DRB1 alleles and the fewest for HLA-C alleles. Most TCR sequences were observed very rarely across donors, whereas some public TCRs were present in many individuals. A cluster of highly shared sequence variants was judged likely to represent a technical artifact of the sequencing pipeline. Linkage disequilibrium might explain the correlated functional status among segregating V segments, but an unknown experimental factor could not be excluded. A later analysis found that most CMV-associated TCR beta chains appeared HLA-restricted, with HLA associations seemingly driven largely by CMV exposure. In an earlier analysis of about 550 of the donors, most TCR beta V segments were observed in productive rearrangements about 87% or about 30% of the time, broadly matching IMGT annotations. The classifier was reported to diagnose cytomegalovirus status with high specificity and sensitivity in both the original and validation cohorts. A later genetic analysis associated a missense DCLRE1C variant with V-gene and J-gene trimming of TCR beta chains, and an independent cohort replicated the association. A further reported finding was that TCR beta sequences accurately predicted the HLA-A and HLA-B alleles for most subjects in the first cohort. Because counts were too low, about 17 rarely observed V segments, including chromosome 9 orphons, were excluded from the earlier analysis of roughly 580 of the donors. The presence/absence analyses assumed that sequencing depth was roughly uniform across donors, and that assumption may not be true. The only immune exposure information available for the cohort was CMV serostatus. According to a later analysis, parvovirus B19, influenza, CMV and Epstein-Barr virus appeared linked to several top co-occurrence clusters. Compared with the approximately 710-donor mean, donors in an Asian-associated ancestry cluster had fewer N-insertions in productive TCRs, according to a later genetic analysis. Because the 87-base-pair reads could not distinguish some IMGT-functional V segments, including TRBV6-2 and TRBV6-3, those segments were excluded. This cohort had only TCR beta chains sequenced, and the lack of alpha or paired-chain data limited which features could be detected. The study gave a list of 150 to 200 TCR beta chains associated with cytomegalovirus. In a later analysis, some 17,000 TCR beta sequences were associated with specific HLA alleles at a false discovery rate of 0.05.

The protocol used for the library was the immunoSEQ multiplex PCR assay. The multiplex PCR relied on a mix of 60 forward primers for TCR Vbeta segments and 13 reverse primers for TCR Jbeta segments. A multiplex PCR assay on genomic DNA amplified the CDR3 region of rearranged TCR beta genes. Amplified TCR beta libraries were sequenced as 87-base-pair reads on the Illumina HiSeq System. The paper's data handling went like this. In a later analysis, approximately 74 million unique TCR beta chains were counted across the roughly 610 repertoires, and approximately 9.9 million of these chains were shared by at least two donors. Raw reads were error-corrected and collapsed into unique sequences by a nearest-neighbor algorithm in which closely related sequences were merged to remove PCR and sequencing errors. CDR3 sequences were aligned to IMGT reference sequences to assign V, D and J gene segments. Each retained sequence needed at least a six-nucleotide match to both a V gene segment and a J gene segment. A rearrangement was called productive if the CDR3 had no stop codons and remained in frame with V and J, and every other rearrangement was called non-productive. Following IMGT convention, CDR3 was defined as the stretch from the second conserved V-encoded cysteine to the conserved J-encoded phenylalanine. The earlier analysis of roughly 590 of the donors excluded sequences that lacked an unambiguous match to a single V gene segment. An earlier analysis of fewer than 650 of the donors classified V segments as functional when productive rearrangements were above 56.7% and as segregating when the standard deviation between donors was above 5%. A statistical classification framework was developed to diagnose cytomegalovirus status using the catalog of TCR beta chain sequences. In a later analysis, TCR nucleotide sequences were compared against IMGT/GENE-DB human TR gene sequences so that V and J genes could be assigned. A later analysis assigned CDR3 sequences and most-parsimonious VDJ recombination scenarios with the TCRdist pipeline. In a later analysis, each TCR beta chain was defined by its CDR3 amino acid sequence together with its V-gene family, and reads without a unique V-gene family were excluded. In a later analysis, approximately 640 highly shared, low-generation-probability nucleotide sequences were removed to address suspected cross-contamination and a sequencing artifact. A later analysis calculated a clonal expansion index for each public chain from normalized within-repertoire ranks of inferred template counts. In a later analysis, generation probabilities were computed with a VDJ recombination model fitted to out-of-frame rearrangements, and the resulting probabilities were checked against IGoR. Hypergeometric tests were used in a later analysis to score TCR-TCR, TCR-HLA and TCR-CMV co-occurrence, with a repertoire-size bias correction applied to the TCR pairs. To estimate false discovery rates, a later analysis permuted the HLA or CMV assignments 20 times. In a later analysis, co-occurring TCRs were grouped using DBSCAN, with TCRdist sequence similarity added in when clustering inside HLA-allele-positive subsets. Repertoires with fewer than 30,000 or more than 120,000 public chains, plus five repertoires with anomalous nucleotide sharing, were excluded from co-occurrence clustering. Entries here come from immuneACCESS through TCRdb and include only in-frame sequences with V and J called. Some clones fail to appear in such tables; in the studies checked, an unresolved V gene covers under half of the shortfall, and the cause of the remainder is unknown. From that table come the V and J calls and clone size; the DNA was used to work out D and trimming. Counted in this sample were some 180,000 clones; around 84% of them appeared once. Jointly, the top ten make up about 3% of the sample.

In the case of this clone: This clone's antigen is unknown. No much larger clone is present one base from it, and per-base qualities are unavailable.

CDR1 and CDR2 are read off the germline V gene (reference sequence) as SEHNR and FQNEAQ. Inclusive of the bounding cysteine and phenylalanine, the CDR3 is 14 residues long. The sequence is cut down to CDR3 DNA, 42 bases in frame from base 1. The V and J ends are trimmed by 9 bases and 3 bases, leaving 18 bases between them. The cohort consisted of 666 healthy bone marrow donors. At the time of sampling, all cohort members were nominally healthy, though unrecorded immune exposures were likely present. The donor was CMV seropositive and belonged to the group of 250 to 300 seropositive cohort members. Every donor gave a peripheral blood sample, and the peripheral blood mononuclear cells from that sample were used for TCR beta sequencing. Genomic DNA extraction from the blood cell samples was performed with the Qiagen DNeasy Blood Extraction Kit.

This clonotype originated in a man aged 35-49 years in good health and CMV-seropositive. The material sequenced was PBMCs. Rearrangement joined TRBV7-9 to TRBJ2-7; the D gene is perhaps TRBD1, on 6 matching bases. Read as DNA, the sequence is TGTGCCAGTACTCCAAGAGGCAGGGGCTACGAGCAGTACTTC. The resulting protein is CASTPRGRGYEQYF.